These T cell receptor beta chains were read from a single sample in a study of breast tumors, draining lymph nodes, adjacent tissues. TCRdb reprocessed the multiplex PCR reads via MiXCR and lists one record per CDR3 protein. Among 150,000 or so distinct CDR3 sequences listed, more than 25% were seen once. Sequencing was done on a sample of axillary lymph node tissue. Receptor source: a female donor with breast cancer. Some clones in this sample may be carry-over from other donors' samples. Each CDR3 is given without its conserved first and last residue. Each record gives: V gene, J gene, CDR3 protein.

>TRBV4-1|TRBJ2-5
ASSQDQGGLETQY
>TRBV28|TRBJ1-3
ASSSTGTGSGNTIY
>TRBV20-1|TRBJ1-6
RVQGATYNSPLR
>TRBV14|TRBJ2-3
ASSPQGGLSTDTQY
>TRBV15|TRBJ2-3
ATSRDPGGPSTDTQY
>TRBV13|TRBJ1-6
ASRPSGLGGEKVTLH
>TRBV12-3/TRBV12-4|TRBJ2-1
ASSFAGGGNEQF
>TRBV12-3/TRBV12-4|TRBJ2-1
ASRSMTPDFQF
>TRBV20-1|TRBJ2-7
SAREGTYEQY
>TRBV7-2|TRBJ2-3
ASSPRVADTQY
>TRBV5-1|TRBJ2-2
ASSLPGQANTGELF
>TRBV6-6|TRBJ2-7
ASSKQGAGRYEQY
>TRBV4-2|TRBJ2-5
ASSQVGQTQY
>TRBV20-1|TRBJ2-6
SASILAGANVLT
>TRBV6-6|TRBJ2-7
ASSHSLQVYEQY
>TRBV27|TRBJ2-2
ATAAEENTGELF
>TRBV20-1|TRBJ1-5
SARDRTGIYQPQH
>TRBV29-1|TRBJ2-2
SALDVIDTGEPF
>TRBV11-1|TRBJ2-1
ASSLRGSYNEQF
>TRBV10-3|TRBJ2-7
AISRSSGEQY
>TRBV5-1|TRBJ2-5
ASSWGPGGETQY
>TRBV5-1|TRBJ2-7
ASSETSGTYEQY
>TRBV4-1|TRBJ2-7
ASSQARRYEQY
>TRBV4-1|TRBJ2-5
ASSRIHGIGETQY
>TRBV7-6|TRBJ1-2
ASSLDWENYGYT
>TRBV5-4|TRBJ2-5
ASSIAGGETQY
>TRBV7-2|TRBJ2-5
ASSRTSVSPETQY
>TRBV3-1|TRBJ2-3
ASSPRGGTSGTDTQY
>TRBV20-1|TRBJ1-2
SARGRVGQGGNYGYT
>TRBV20-1|TRBJ2-5
SARSAGVRKEAQY
>TRBV27|TRBJ2-4
ASRVLGPAKNIQY
>TRBV28|TRBJ1-2
ASSLVHVANYGYT
>TRBV6-1|TRBJ2-2
ASHQLAGGPGELF